Below, 29 T cell receptor beta chains from the same sample are listed, as sequenced in a study of radiotherapy plus CTLA-4 blockade in lung cancer. Some clones are missing from TCRdb's copy, which holds only in-frame ones; the method was immunoSEQ multiplex PCR. The table has approximately 97,000 clones, 83% seen once. Material: peripheral blood, obtained from a patient treated with radiotherapy plus ipilimumab. All receptors come from a human donor with non-small cell lung cancer who had stable disease on radiotherapy plus ipilimumab.

J is TRBJ1-1 and V is TRBV6-1; unclear D gene. Trimming stripped 10 bases from V and 0 bases from J, with 18 bases between. This CDR3 has 15 amino acids. CDR1 is MNHNS and CDR2 is SASEGT in the germline V gene. This CDR3 reads CATEGVTNLNTEAFF. Written as DNA, the CDR3 is TGTGCCACCGAGGGAGTGACGAACCTGAACACTGAAGCTTTCTTT.

This clone came up once. The chain carries TRBV30 and TRBJ1-2; D might be TRBD1 (6 bases). The germline V gene has CDR1 GTSNPN and CDR2 SVGIG (reference sequence). This CDR3 has 13 amino acids. V was shortened by 1 base and J by 6 bases, with 12 bases between the two germline ends. The CDR3 is CAWSGSGAHGYTF. CDR3 in DNA: TGTGCCTGGAGTGGTTCGGGGGCGCATGGCTACACCTTC.

The V call is TRBV28, the J call TRBJ1-2; 9 bases agree with TRBD1. Germline loops: CDR1 MDHEN, CDR2 SYDVKM. This CDR3 is 15 amino acids long. Trimming cost V 3 bases and J 2 bases; bases outside gene matches: 4. CDR3: CASSFGGTGNYGYTF. Here the CDR3 DNA reads TGTGCCAGCAGTTTTGGCGGGACAGGGAACTATGGCTACACCTTC.

The chain recombines TRBV6-5 with TRBJ2-6; weak D call: TRBD2 (5 bases). The CDR3 spans 15 residues. CDR1 and CDR2 (germline): MNHEY, SVGAGI. The V end was cut by 10 bases, the J end by 0 bases, with 13 bases between. The DNA of the CDR3 is TGTGCCACCCTTTACGACTACTCTGGGGCCAACGTCCTGACTTTC. It yields the protein CATLYDYSGANVLTF.

The CDR3 DNA follows: TGTGCTAGTGCCCGGGGAGGGGGCTCAGATACGCAGTATTTT. It translates to CASARGGGSDTQYF. J is TRBJ2-3 and V is TRBV12-5; either TRBD1 or TRBD2 may supply D (7 bases each). V gave up 7 bases and J gave up 4 bases, with 15 bases separating them. This CDR3 comprises 14 residues. Germline-derived CDR1 and CDR2 are LGHNT and FRNRAP.

This clone was seen more than once but under ten times. This chain links TRBV27 with TRBJ1-6; D unresolved. V shed 5 bases and J shed 10 bases, with 12 bases lying between them. Germline V gives CDR1 MNHEY, CDR2 SMNVEV (reference sequence). The CDR3 covers 13 residues. The CDR3 DNA sequence: TGTGCCAGCAGTATCAAAGCGACCTCACCCCTCCACTTT. Translating it yields CASSIKATSPLHF.

The chain links TRBV7-3 to TRBJ1-5; possibly TRBD1 for D (5 bases). Germline V gene lookup returns CDR1 SGHTA and CDR2 FQGTGA. Between the trimmed V and J ends, which lost 5 bases and 7 bases, there was a span of 12 bases. The CDR3 has 13 amino acids. Here the CDR3 reads CASSQGEGQPQHF. The CDR3 nucleotides are TGTGCCAGCAGCCAAGGGGAGGGACAGCCCCAGCATTTT.

DNA for the CDR3: TGTGCCAGCACCCTCGCGGGGAACCAAGAGACCCAGTACTTC. Translated: CASTLAGNQETQYF. V gene TRBV7-2 combines with J gene TRBJ2-5, with D perhaps TRBD2 (6 bases). Germline V CDR1 and CDR2: SGHTA, FQGNSA. V gave up 7 bases and J gave up 0 bases, with 12 bases separating them. The CDR3 consists of 14 residues.

This rearrangement joins TRBV4-2 to TRBJ2-1; the match to TRBD1 covers 9 bases. Trimming cost V 1 base and J 2 bases; bases outside gene matches: 3. Germline V gives CDR1 LGHNA, CDR2 YNFKEQ. The CDR3 covers 16 residues. Written as DNA, the CDR3 is TGTGCCAGCAGCCAAGGGGACAGGGACGCCTACAATGAGCAGTTCTTC. As protein: CASSQGDRDAYNEQFF.

The chain employs TRBV28 and TRBJ1-5; tentative D call: TRBD1 (5 bases). CDR3 length: 14 amino acids. Germline CDR1 is MDHEN and CDR2 is SYDVKM. The V end was cut by 2 bases, the J end by 3 bases, with 8 bases between. CDR3 in DNA: TGTGCCAGCAGTTTAAGACAGCTCAATCAGCCCCAGCATTTT. Its translation is CASSLRQLNQPQHF. Full variable domain (outside the CDR3, taken from reference TRBV28 and TRBJ1-5): DVKVTQSSRYLVKRTGEKVFLECVQDMDHENMFWYRQDPGLGLRLIYFSYDVKMKEKGDIPEGYSVSREKKERFSLILESASTNQTSMYLCASSLRQLNQPQHFGDGTRLSIL.

The V and J genes are TRBV7-3 and TRBJ1-3, with D tentatively TRBD1 (5 bases). Trimming left V 4 bases short and J 0 bases short, with 13 bases between. The germline CDR1 and CDR2 sequences are SGHTA and FQGTGA. The CDR3 has 16 residues. The CDR3 DNA reads as TGTGCCAGCAGCTCGGGACGGAGTAACTCTGGAAACACCATATATTTT. Its translation is CASSSGRSNSGNTIYF.

J is TRBJ1-3 and V is TRBV7-2; D possibly corresponds to TRBD1 (5 bases). Germline loops: CDR1 SGHTA, CDR2 FQGNSA. V was cut by 2 bases and J by 0 bases, with 11 bases left in between. The CDR3 spans 16 residues. The CDR3 here is CASSLQPRVSGNTIYF. The CDR3 region has the DNA TGTGCCAGCAGCTTACAACCCAGGGTCTCTGGAAACACCATATATTTT.

V is TRBV5-1 and J is TRBJ2-1, with 12 bases fitting TRBD2. CDR1 is SGHRS, CDR2 YFSETQ, per germline. The CDR3 has 17 amino acids. Germline trimming cut 0 bases from V and 4 bases from J; bases unmatched to any gene: 5. This chain's CDR3 is CASSLEVLAGGYNEQFF. The CDR3 DNA reads TGCGCCAGCAGCTTGGAGGTCCTAGCGGGAGGGTACAATGAGCAGTTCTTC.

The chain couples TRBV19 to TRBJ1-4; D possibly corresponds to TRBD1 (5 bases). V shed 6 bases and J shed 2 bases, with 16 bases lying between them. The CDR3 consists of 16 residues. Germline assignment: CDR1 LNHDA and CDR2 SQIVND (reference sequence). CDR3 sequence reads: CASSQGPPGTNEKLFF. The CDR3 DNA is TGTGCCAGTAGCCAGGGACCGCCGGGGACTAATGAAAAACTGTTTTTT.

This rearrangement joins TRBV30 to TRBJ2-5; D may be TRBD1 (5 bases). TRBJ2-7 matches the DNA end more closely, so the J call is doubtful. CDR1 and CDR2 (germline): GTSNPN, SVGIG (reference sequence). The CDR3 totals 11 residues. The CDR3 region has the DNA TGTGCCTGGAGCCTCAGGGACGAGCAGTACTTC. It encodes CAWSLRDEQYF.

The rearrangement joins TRBV27 to TRBJ1-2; weak D call: TRBD1 (6 bases). The CDR3 consists of 14 residues. With 0 bases removed from V and 2 bases from J, the gap between germline ends came to 7 bases. CDR1 and CDR2 from the germline V gene are MNHEY and SMNVEV (reference sequence). The CDR3 bases are TGTGCCAGCAGTTTATCTACAGGGAACTATGGCTACACCTTC. Amino acids: CASSLSTGNYGYTF.

This chain links TRBV30 with TRBJ1-5, with D perhaps matching TRBD1 (6 bases). The length of the CDR3 is 14 residues. Germline lookup yields CDR1 GTSNPN and CDR2 SVGIG (reference sequence). Trimming shortened V by 5 bases and J by 4 bases, and 15 bases separated the two germline ends. The chain's CDR3 is CAWEGQGINQPQHF. As DNA, the CDR3 is TGTGCCTGGGAGGGGCAGGGGATTAATCAGCCCCAGCATTTT.

The genes are TRBV18 and TRBJ1-3; maybe TRBD1 (5 bases). The CDR3 extends over 16 amino acids. CDR1 and CDR2 from the germline V gene are KGHSH and LQKENI. V shed 2 bases and J shed 0 bases, with 11 bases lying between them. Here the CDR3 DNA reads TGTGCCAGCTCACCATCAGCAGGGAGCTCTGGAAACACCATATATTTT. Translated, it gives CASSPSAGSSGNTIYF.

This sequence joins TRBV10-2 and TRBJ2-3, with TRBD1 as a possible D gene (6 bases). The CDR3 runs 14 residues. The germline gives CDR1 WSHSY, CDR2 SAAADI. The V end lost 3 bases, the J end lost 4 bases, and 11 bases lay between the germline ends. The CDR3 here is CASSETQGADTQYF. The CDR3 DNA is TGCGCCAGCAGTGAAACACAGGGCGCAGATACGCAGTATTTT.

In this sample, this clone turned up once. The CDR3 bases are TGTGCCAGCTCACGCCCGACAGGGGGCGGAACTGAAGCTTTCTTT. Protein sequence: CASSRPTGGGTEAFF. This chain joins TRBV18 and TRBJ1-1, with 10 bases fitting TRBD1. Germline lookup yields CDR1 KGHSH and CDR2 LQKENI. CDR3 length: 15 amino acids. J was trimmed by 5 bases and V by 4 bases; bases with no gene match: 7.

DNA for the CDR3: TGTGCCAGCAGCGCAGGCTATGAGCAGTTCTTC. Translated: CASSAGYEQFF. The chain is built from TRBV7-2 and TRBJ2-1; D unclear. Trimming left V 5 bases short and J 8 bases short, with 7 bases between. This CDR3 has 11 residues. Germline V gene data show CDR1 as SGHTA and CDR2 as FQGNSA.

DNA for the CDR3: TGTGCCAGCAGCCAATCCGGACTAGCGGGAGGTAGTTCCTACGAGCAGTACTTC. This sequence encodes CASSQSGLAGGSSYEQYF. This chain connects TRBV4-2 to TRBJ2-7, with TRBD2 matching 14 bases. V lost 2 bases and J lost 1; bases outside the gene matches: 7. This CDR3 is 18 amino acids long. Germline loops: CDR1 LGHNA, CDR2 YNFKEQ.

V is TRBV28 and J is TRBJ2-5; TRBD2 matches 10 bases. The germline gives CDR1 MDHEN, CDR2 SYDVKM. The CDR3 loop spans 15 amino acids. V gave up 6 bases and J gave up 1 base; unmatched junction bases: 5. The CDR3 loop reads CASSELAGTQETQYF. CDR3 nucleotide sequence: TGTGCCAGCAGCGAACTAGCGGGGACCCAAGAGACCCAGTACTTC.

The J gene is TRBJ2-7, the V gene TRBV9; 10 bases map to TRBD2. CDR3 length equals 15 residues. The V and J ends lost 2 bases and 0 bases, in that order; junction bases with no gene match: 2. CDR1 and CDR2 from the germline V gene are SGDLS and YYNGEE. CDR3 coding DNA: TGTGCCAGCAGCGTGTCTAGCGGGAGCTCCTACGAGCAGTACTTC. It codes for CASSVSSGSSYEQYF.

This sequence joins TRBV5-1 and TRBJ2-3, with TRBD2 identical over 8 bases. The germline V gene encodes CDR1 SGHRS and CDR2 YFSETQ. The trim removed 3 bases at V and 3 bases at J, leaving 6 bases unmatched. The CDR3 runs to 15 residues. The CDR3 DNA follows: TGCGCCAGCAGCTCGAGCGGGGGTTGGACAGATACGCAGTATTTT. Translating gives CASSSSGGWTDTQYF.

DNA for the CDR3: TGTGCCAGCTCACCTCTAGCGGGCCAAAGGGATGAGCAGTTCTTC. Translation: CASSPLAGQRDEQFF. The V gene is TRBV18, the J gene TRBJ2-1, with TRBD2 matching over 8 bases. Losses at the gene ends were 3 bases for V and 8 bases for J; bases not matched to a gene: 9. Germline values: CDR1 KGHSH, CDR2 LQKENI. The CDR3 runs to 15 residues. Complete variable domain (other parts from reference TRBV18 and TRBJ2-1): NAGVMQNPRHLVRRRGQEARLRCSPMKGHSHVYWYRQLPEEGLKFMVYLQKENIIDESGMPKERFSAEFPKEGPSILRIQQVVRGDSAAYFCASSPLAGQRDEQFFGPGTRLTVL.

The V gene is TRBV11-2, the J gene TRBJ2-3, with TRBD2 matching over 8 bases. CDR1 and CDR2 (germline): SGHAT, FQNNGV. CDR3 size: 16 residues. Trimming removed 5 bases from V and 1 base from J; junction bases left unmatched: 8. CDR3 in amino acids: CASSGSGSRRTDTQYF. CDR3 in DNA: TGTGCCAGCAGCGGCAGCGGGAGTCGACGCACAGATACGCAGTATTTT.

V and J are TRBV2 and TRBJ2-3; D tentatively fits TRBD1 or TRBD2 (5 bases each). The CDR3 runs to 14 residues. Trimming cost V 8 bases and J 0 bases, with 12 bases left between them. Germline V CDR1 and CDR2: SNHLY, FYNNEI. In DNA, the CDR3 is TGTGCCAGCTATCGGGACGGTAGCACAGATACGCAGTATTTT. It yields the protein CASYRDGSTDTQYF.

This chain connects TRBV6-5 to TRBJ2-7; 7 positions agree with TRBD1. The CDR3 contains 14 residues. The J segment lost 4 bases and the V segment lost 5 bases, leaving 8 bases of the junction unmatched. Germline CDR1 is MNHEY and CDR2 is SVGAGI. CDR3 sequence: CASSENRGSYEQYF. CDR3 DNA: TGTGCCAGCAGTGAGAACAGGGGCTCGTACGAGCAGTACTTC.